This T cell receptor (beta chain) was sequenced during a study of metastatic and nonmetastatic thyroid tumors. Study at large: Repertoire data that came from the blood and tumor or nodule tissue of malignant and benign thyroid patients were compared. Study conclusions and caveats: It was reported that TCR beta diversity was significantly higher in malignant thyroid tumors than benign nodules, in blood and tumor.

Of note for this clone: The antigen remains unidentified.

Each patient went into thyroid surgery without having received any treatment. Per the study methods: In papillary thyroid cancer, a distant-metastasis classifier was built using CDR3 differences across clinicopathological groups. TCRdb re-called the PCR reads via MiXCR. The V and J calls were not made by the authors but by TCRdb's processing. Of 8,500 to 13,000 clones detected, approximately 30% appear once; the ten largest clones hold roughly a tenth. The CDR3 runs to 15 residues. Losses at the gene ends were 2 bases for V and 1 base for J; bases not matched to a gene: 1. Germline V lookup: CDR1 SGHVS, CDR2 FQNEAQ.

The sequence was collected from a male donor with papillary thyroid cancer or a benign thyroid nodule (not recorded which). Some clones in this sample may be carry-over from other donors' samples. Material: tumor tissue. The rearrangement uses TRBV7-8 and TRBJ2-1; 8 nucleotides align to TRBD1. The CDR3 nucleotides are TGTGCCAGCAGCTTAACAGGGGGTTCCTACAATGAGCAGTTCTTC. Amino acids: CASSLTGGSYNEQFF.